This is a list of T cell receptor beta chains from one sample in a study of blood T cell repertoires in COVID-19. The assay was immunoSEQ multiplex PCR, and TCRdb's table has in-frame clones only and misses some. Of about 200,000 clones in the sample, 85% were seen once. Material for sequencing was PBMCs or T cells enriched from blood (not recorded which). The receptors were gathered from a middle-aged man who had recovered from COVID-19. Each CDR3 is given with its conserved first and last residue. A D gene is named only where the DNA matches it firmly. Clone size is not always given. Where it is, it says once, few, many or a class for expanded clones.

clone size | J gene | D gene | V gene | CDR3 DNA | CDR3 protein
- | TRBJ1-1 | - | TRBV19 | TGTGCCAGTAGTAAGCCCCAGGTCACTGAAGCTTTCTTT | CASSKPQVTEAFF
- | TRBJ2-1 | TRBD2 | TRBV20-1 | TGCAGTGCTAGTGAGGGGAGGGCCTACAATGAGCAGTTCTTC | CSASEGRAYNEQFF
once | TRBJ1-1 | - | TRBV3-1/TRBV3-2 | TGTGCCAGCAGCCAGGGACGGTCCCGGGAGGCTTTCTTT | CASSQGRSREAFF
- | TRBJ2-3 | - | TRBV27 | TGTGCCAGGAGACAAGGCCGTAGCACAGATACGCAGTATTTT | CARRQGRSTDTQYF
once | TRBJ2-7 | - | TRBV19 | TGTGCCAGTAGTATTCGGGGGGCGTCCTACGAGCAGTACTTC | CASSIRGASYEQYF
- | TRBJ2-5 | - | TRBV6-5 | TGTGCCAGCAGGGAGGTCGTTCCAGAGACCCAGTACTTC | CASREVVPETQYF
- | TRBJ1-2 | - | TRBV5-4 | TGTGCCAGCAGAAAGGGGAAGTCCAGGGCTAACTATGGCTACACCTTC | CASRKGKSRANYGYTF
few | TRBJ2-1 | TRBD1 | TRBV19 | TGTGCCAGTAGTCGATCCCAGGGGGAATACAATGAGCAGTTCTTC | CASSRSQGEYNEQFF
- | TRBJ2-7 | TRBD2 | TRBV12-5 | TGTGCTAGTGGTTTGGCCGCTAGCGGGAGAGAAGCGGCGCTAATGAAGCAGTACTTC | CASGLAASGREAALMKQYF
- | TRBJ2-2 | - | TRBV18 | TGTGCCAGCTCACCACCGTGGTCCAGGACGAACACCGGGGAGCTGTTTTTT | CASSPPWSRTNTGELFF
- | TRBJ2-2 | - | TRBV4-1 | TGCGCCAGCAGGCAGCAGGGCGCGAACACCGGGGAGCTGTTTTTT | CASRQQGANTGELFF
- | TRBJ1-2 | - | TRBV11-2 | TGTGCCAGCAGCTTAGCAGAGGGTAGCTATGGCTACACCTTC | CASSLAEGSYGYTF
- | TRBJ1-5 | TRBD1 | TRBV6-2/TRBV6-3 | TGTGCCAGCAGTTACTCGGTGGACAGGGTCGGCCGTCCCCAGCATTTT | CASSYSVDRVGRPQHF
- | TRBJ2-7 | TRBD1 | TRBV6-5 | TGTGCCAGCAGGGGTGACAGGGGTGCAACCTACGAGCAGTACTTC | CASRGDRGATYEQYF
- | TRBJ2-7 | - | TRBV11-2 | TGTGCCAGCAGCTCATCTCTAGCGAGCTCCTACGAGCAGTACTTC | CASSSSLASSYEQYF
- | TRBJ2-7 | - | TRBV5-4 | TGTGCCAGCAGCTTCGGAGGGATCCGAGAGTACTTC | CASSFGGIREYF
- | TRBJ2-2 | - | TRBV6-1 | TGTGCCAGCAGTGACGGAGCGAACACCGGGGAGCTGTTTTTT | CASSDGANTGELFF
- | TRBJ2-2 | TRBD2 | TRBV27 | TGTGCCAGCAGTTTAAGACTAGCGGACGGGGAGGACGGGGAGCTGTTTTTT | CASSLRLADGEDGELFF
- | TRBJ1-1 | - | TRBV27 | TGTGCCAGCAGCCTGATGGGGGCCGCTGAAGCTTTCTTT | CASSLMGAAEAFF
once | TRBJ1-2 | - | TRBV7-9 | TGTGCCAGCAGCTTAAGTACAGCTAACTATGGCTACACCTTC | CASSLSTANYGYTF
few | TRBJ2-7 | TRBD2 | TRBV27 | TGTGCCAGCCGTATAGCGGGAGGGGCCTACGAGCAGTACTTC | CASRIAGGAYEQYF
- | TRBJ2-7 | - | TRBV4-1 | TGCGCCAGCAGCTCCCGACAGGATGGCGAGCAGTACTTC | CASSSRQDGEQYF
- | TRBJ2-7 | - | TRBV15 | TGTGCCACCAGCAGAGGACCCCCGAGAGGGGAGGCCTACGAGCAGTACTTC | CATSRGPPRGEAYEQYF
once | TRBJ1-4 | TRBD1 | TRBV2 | TGTGCCAGCAGATCCCGGGACAGTAATGAAAAACTGTTTTTT | CASRSRDSNEKLFF
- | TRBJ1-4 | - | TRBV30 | TGTGCCTGGAGTGCAGGGTTGGCTAATGAAAAACTGTTTTTT | CAWSAGLANEKLFF